This TCR beta chain was identified in a study of cytomegalovirus exposure and HLA in healthy donors. General observations from the study: Donors were assumed by presence/absence analyses to have roughly uniform sequencing depth. Trimming of TCR beta V- and J-genes showed a link, identified in a later analysis, to a missense DCLRE1C variant.

60 Vbeta and 13 Jbeta primers were used in PCR. Data came from immunoSEQ multiplex PCR; TCRdb stores just in-frame clones and leaves some out. The sample has about 84,000 clones; roughly 63% are singletons. It was healthy bone marrow donors who served as donors. Regarding this clone: What it binds is not known.

Trimming removed 3 bases from V and 4 bases from J, with 7 bases in between. CDR3 length: 12 amino acids. CDR1 SGHTA and CDR2 FQGNSA come from the germline V gene. This receptor was obtained from a middle-aged woman in good health and CMV-seropositive. The V and J genes are TRBV7-2 and TRBJ2-7, with D uncertain. The specimen was PBMCs. The CDR3 region has the DNA TGTGCCAGCAGCTTTGAGAGGTACGAGCAGTACTTC. Its protein product is CASSFERYEQYF.